The subject of this entry is one TCR beta chain. Moderately to severely active ophthalmopathy under 3 months, CAS at least 3, NOSPECS at least 4. The source of the PBMCs was approximately 10 ml of fresh peripheral blood. These data are taken from a study of Graves' ophthalmopathy and Graves' hyperthyroidism. Germline CDR1 and CDR2: SNHLY and FYNNEI. The CDR3 is 15 residues long. Trimming took 8 bases from V and 0 from J, leaving 16 bases between them. As the template, RNA transcripts were used to amplify TCR beta CDR3 regions. The workflow started with a first-round RT-PCR run with HTBI primers and then moved on to a second-round multiplex PCR. From the multiplex PCR reads, TCRdb called clonotypes with MiXCR, one entry per CDR3 protein. The data contain hundreds of thousands of distinct CDR3 sequences, 40% of them singletons.

The receptor was derived from an adult man with Graves' ophthalmopathy. The gene calls are TRBV2 and TRBJ1-2; tentative D call: TRBD1 (6 bases). The sequenced sample consisted of peripheral blood. CDR3 DNA: TGTGCCAGCGTTGGGGGCCAGGGAGCTAACTATGGCTACACCTTC. This gives the protein CASVGGQGANYGYTF.